The clone carrying this T cell receptor (beta chain) was recorded only once. This CDR3 is built from 19 residues. J gave up 3 bases and V 4 bases, and 14 bases lay outside the gene matches. Germline assignment: CDR1 GTSNPN and CDR2 SVGIG (reference sequence). Sequenced by immunoSEQ multiplex PCR; TCRdb stores in-frame clones only, minus some. The table lists about 200,000 clones, around 90% of them singletons. The record originates from a study of blood T cell repertoires in COVID-19. In assigning cohorts, the study relied on participant-reported clinical history. This sequence was found in a woman aged 18-35 years who had recovered from COVID-19. The gene calls are TRBV30 and TRBJ2-4, with 14 bases that match TRBD2. The sequenced sample consisted of PBMCs or T cells enriched from blood (not recorded which). The CDR3 loop reads CAWTGAGLAGGSLKNIQYF. The DNA of the CDR3 is TGTGCCTGGACTGGAGCTGGACTAGCGGGGGGATCCCTCAAAAACATTCAGTACTTC.